Listed here are 9 T cell receptor beta chains from one sample, sequenced in a study of T-cell memory formation after mild COVID-19. Via MiXCR, TCRdb re-called the 5' RACE reads, giving one row per CDR3 protein. Of 250,000 or so distinct CDR3 sequences listed, over 8.5% are singletons. Sequenced: PBMCs or a T cell subset sorted from them (not recorded which). The receptors originated from a man between 18 and 29 years old who had mild COVID-19 (a few samples of this study predate the infection). Cell type and time point are not known.

J is TRBJ2-3 and V is TRBV5-1; TRBD1 matches 9 bases. Germline trimming cut 3 bases from V and 2 bases from J; bases unmatched to any gene: 4. This CDR3 comprises 15 residues. Germline CDR1 and CDR2: SGHRS and YFSETQ. The CDR3 spells CASSSGQGITDTQYF. The CDR3 nucleotides read TGCGCCAGCAGCTCGGGACAGGGCATCACAGATACGCAGTATTTT.

This clonotype was counted only a few times. The rearrangement links TRBV12-3 or TRBV12-4 to TRBJ2-5; D gene ambiguous. Trimming removed 5 bases from V and 3 bases from J, with 10 bases in between. This CDR3 has 13 amino acids. The CDR3 DNA sequence: TGTGCCAGCAGTATCCTAGTCAAAGAGACCCAGTACTTC. It encodes CASSILVKETQYF.

This clonotype was observed a handful of times. The rearrangement links TRBV28 to TRBJ1-1, with 9 bases fitting TRBD1. The junction had 7 bases not matched to a gene; V was cut back by 5 bases and J by 12 bases. Germline V lookup: CDR1 MDHEN, CDR2 SYDVKM. The CDR3 length is 12 residues. This CDR3 is CASSGPGTGSFF. The CDR3 DNA reads TGTGCCAGCAGTGGACCCGGGACAGGGTCTTTCTTT. The full variable domain, in which reference TRBV28 and TRBJ1-1 provide the parts outside the CDR3, is DVKVTQSSRYLVKRTGEKVFLECVQDMDHENMFWYRQDPGLGLRLIYFSYDVKMKEKGDIPEGYSVSREKKERFSLILESASTNQTSMYLCASSGPGTGSFFGQGTRLTVV.

This clonotype has a handful of counts. The chain recombines TRBV4-1 with TRBJ2-1, with a possible D match to TRBD2 (6 bases). Deletions cut 3 bases from V and 0 bases from J, with 18 bases between. Germline lookup yields CDR1 MGHRA and CDR2 YSYEKL. The CDR3 loop spans 18 amino acids. The CDR3, as DNA: TGCGCCAGCAGCCAGGTACCCCCTCTAGCGACCTCCTACAATGAGCAGTTCTTC. Protein: CASSQVPPLATSYNEQFF.

The CDR3 is CASSLGSGGQETQYF. CDR3 nucleotide sequence: TGCGCCAGCAGCTTGGGGAGCGGGGGGCAAGAGACCCAGTACTTC. J is TRBJ2-5 and V is TRBV5-1, with TRBD2 identical over 9 bases. Germline CDR1 SGHRS, CDR2 YFSETQ. The CDR3 is made up of 15 amino acids. Unmatched junction bases numbered 2, after V lost 0 bases and J lost 2 bases.

J is TRBJ1-6 and V is TRBV9; 9 bases line up with TRBD1. The length of the CDR3 is 14 residues. CDR1 and CDR2 from the germline V gene are SGDLS and YYNGEE. J lost 8 bases, V lost 2 bases, and 2 bases had no gene match. CDR3 sequence: CASSVGQGDSPLHF. The CDR3 nucleotides are TGTGCCAGCAGCGTGGGACAGGGAGATTCACCCCTCCACTTT. Filled out from reference TRBV9 and TRBJ1-6, the complete variable domain reads DSGVTQTPKHLITATGQRVTLRCSPRSGDLSVYWYQQSLDQGLQFLIQYYNGEERAKGNILERFSAQQFPDLHSELNLSSLELGDSALYFCASSVGQGDSPLHFGNGTRLTVT.

The CDR3 nucleotides are TGTGCCAGCAGCTTAAATTTCGCGGCGAGGGAGCTGTTTTTT. As protein: CASSLNFAARELFF. The V and J genes are TRBV7-6 and TRBJ2-2; no definite D call. The V end lost 2 bases, the J end lost 9 bases, and 13 bases lay between the germline ends. Germline lookup yields CDR1 SGHVS and CDR2 FNYEAQ. The CDR3 runs 14 residues.

This clonotype was counted at least ten times. V gene TRBV10-3 combines with J gene TRBJ2-1, with D perhaps TRBD1 or TRBD2 (5 bases each). The length of the CDR3 is 15 residues. V lost 10 bases and J lost 2, with 18 bases in between. Germline CDR1 and CDR2: ENHRY and SYGVKD. CDR3 sequence: CATENGAVAYNEQFF. The CDR3 bases are TGTGCCACCGAAAACGGGGCCGTTGCCTACAATGAGCAGTTCTTC.

The chain links TRBV2 to TRBJ2-7; D is perhaps TRBD1 or TRBD2 (5 bases each). Germline CDR1 is SNHLY and CDR2 is FYNNEI. The CDR3 consists of 15 residues. V was clipped by 9 bases and J by 5 bases, with 23 bases between them. The CDR3 DNA sequence: TGTGCCAGGGGGAATCGGGGCCCGAGGGTGGACGAGCAGTACTTC. Translating it yields CARGNRGPRVDEQYF.